Following are 4 T cell receptor beta chains from one sample sequenced in a study of identical twins. TCRdb itself ran the 5' RACE reads through MiXCR, one entry per CDR3 protein. The sample records around 490,000 distinct CDR3 sequences, over 11% being singletons. This sample also belongs to another study, concerning yellow fever vaccine responses in identical twins.

The sequenced sample was CD4+ T cells sorted from blood. Receptors were obtained from a woman under 30 in good health.

The CDR3 reads CSGLAGEETQYF. CDR3 in DNA: TGCAGTGGACTAGCGGGGGAAGAGACCCAGTACTTC. This rearrangement joins TRBV20-1 to TRBJ2-5; 12 bases line up with TRBD2. The CDR3 has 12 amino acids. Trimming at V came to 7 bases and at J to 3 bases, leaving 0 bases not matched to a gene. The germline V gene encodes CDR1 DFQATT and CDR2 SNEGSKA (reference sequence).

This clonotype has more than one count but fewer than ten. The chain joins TRBV6-5 to TRBJ2-2, with D unclear. With 0 bases removed from V and 0 bases from J, the gap between germline ends came to 8 bases. Germline CDR1 reads MNHEY; CDR2 reads SVGAGI. The CDR3 runs to 16 residues. The CDR3 sequence is CASSYSFGANTGELFF. CDR3 DNA: TGTGCCAGCAGTTACTCATTTGGGGCGAACACCGGGGAGCTGTTTTTT.

The chain couples TRBV20-1 to TRBJ2-3, with 14 bases aligning to TRBD2. The CDR3 sequence is 15 residues long. The V and J ends lost 6 bases and 4 bases, in that order; junction bases with no gene match: 6. The germline V gene has CDR1 DFQATT and CDR2 SNEGSKA (reference sequence). The CDR3 reads CSAHSGLAGADTQYF. The CDR3 nucleotides are TGCAGTGCCCATTCGGGACTAGCGGGAGCAGATACGCAGTATTTT.

V gene TRBV19 combines with J gene TRBJ1-5; D is possibly TRBD1 (6 bases). Trimming pared 9 bases from V and 4 bases from J, leaving 16 bases between. Germline CDR1 and CDR2: LNHDA and SQIVND (reference sequence). The CDR3 is made up of 14 amino acids. The CDR3: CASSGTTLNQPQHF. DNA of the CDR3: TGTGCCAGCTCCGGGACAACCCTTAATCAGCCCCAGCATTTT.